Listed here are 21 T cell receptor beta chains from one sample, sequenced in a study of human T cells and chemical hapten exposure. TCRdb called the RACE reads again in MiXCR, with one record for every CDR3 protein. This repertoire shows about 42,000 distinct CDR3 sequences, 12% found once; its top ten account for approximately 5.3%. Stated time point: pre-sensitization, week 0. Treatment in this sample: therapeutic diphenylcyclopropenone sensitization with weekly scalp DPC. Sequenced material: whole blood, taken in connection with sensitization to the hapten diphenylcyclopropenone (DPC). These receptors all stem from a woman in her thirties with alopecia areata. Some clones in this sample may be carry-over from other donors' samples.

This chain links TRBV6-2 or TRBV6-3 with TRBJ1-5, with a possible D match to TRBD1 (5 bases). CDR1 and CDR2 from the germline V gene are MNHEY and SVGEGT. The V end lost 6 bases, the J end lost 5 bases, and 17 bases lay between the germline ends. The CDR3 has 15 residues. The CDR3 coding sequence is TGTGCCAGCAGCCAACGGGGGTTAGGGGATCAGCCCCAGCATTTT. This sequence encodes CASSQRGLGDQPQHF.

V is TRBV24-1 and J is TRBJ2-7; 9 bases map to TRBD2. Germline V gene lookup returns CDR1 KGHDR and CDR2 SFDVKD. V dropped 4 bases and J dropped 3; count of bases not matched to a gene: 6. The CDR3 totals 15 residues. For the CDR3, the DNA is TGTGCCACCAGTGAGGGACCTAGCGGGAACTACGAGCAGTACTTC. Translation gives CATSEGPSGNYEQYF.

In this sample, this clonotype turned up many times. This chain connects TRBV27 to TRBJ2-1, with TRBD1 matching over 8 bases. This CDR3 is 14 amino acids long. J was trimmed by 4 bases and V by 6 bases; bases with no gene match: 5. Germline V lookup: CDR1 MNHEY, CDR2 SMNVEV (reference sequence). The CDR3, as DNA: TGTGCCAGCAGCTACCGGGACAGGTACAATGAGCAGTTCTTC. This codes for CASSYRDRYNEQFF.

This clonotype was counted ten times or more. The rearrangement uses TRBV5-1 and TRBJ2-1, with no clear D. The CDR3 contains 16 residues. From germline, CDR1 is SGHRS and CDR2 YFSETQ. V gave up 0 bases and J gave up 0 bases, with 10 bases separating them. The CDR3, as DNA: TGCGCCAGCAGCTTGGGAACCTCTAGCTCCTACAATGAGCAGTTCTTC. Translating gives CASSLGTSSSYNEQFF.

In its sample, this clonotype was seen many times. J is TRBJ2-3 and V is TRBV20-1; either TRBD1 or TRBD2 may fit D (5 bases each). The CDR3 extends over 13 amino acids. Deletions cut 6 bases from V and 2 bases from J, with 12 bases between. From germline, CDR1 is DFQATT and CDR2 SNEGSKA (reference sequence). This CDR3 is CSAKRDATDTQYF. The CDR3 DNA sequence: TGCAGTGCCAAACGGGACGCCACAGATACGCAGTATTTT.

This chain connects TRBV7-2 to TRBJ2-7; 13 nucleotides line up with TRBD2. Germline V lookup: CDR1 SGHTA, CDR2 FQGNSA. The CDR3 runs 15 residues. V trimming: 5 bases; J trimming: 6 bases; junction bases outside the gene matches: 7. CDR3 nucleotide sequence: TGTGCCAGCAGCCTGGGACTAGCGGGACCTATCGAGCAGTACTTC. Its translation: CASSLGLAGPIEQYF.

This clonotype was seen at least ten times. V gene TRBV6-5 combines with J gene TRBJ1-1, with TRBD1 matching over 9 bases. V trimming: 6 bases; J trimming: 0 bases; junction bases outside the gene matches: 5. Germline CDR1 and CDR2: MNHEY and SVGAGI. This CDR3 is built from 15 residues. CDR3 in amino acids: CASSTRTGVNTEAFF. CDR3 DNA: TGTGCCAGCAGCACCAGGACAGGGGTGAACACTGAAGCTTTCTTT.

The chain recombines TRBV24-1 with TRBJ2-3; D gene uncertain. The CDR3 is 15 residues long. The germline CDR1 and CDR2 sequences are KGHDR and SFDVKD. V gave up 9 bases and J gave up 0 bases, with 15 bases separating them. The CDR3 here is CATSRPATSTDTQYF. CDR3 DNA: TGTGCCACCTCGAGACCAGCAACCAGCACAGATACGCAGTATTTT.

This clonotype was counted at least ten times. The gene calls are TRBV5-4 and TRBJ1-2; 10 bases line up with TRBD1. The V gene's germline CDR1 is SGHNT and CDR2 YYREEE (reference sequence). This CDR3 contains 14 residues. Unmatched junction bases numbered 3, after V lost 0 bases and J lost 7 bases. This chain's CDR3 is CASSLGTGGAGYTF. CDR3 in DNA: TGTGCCAGCAGCTTGGGGACAGGGGGTGCTGGCTACACCTTC.

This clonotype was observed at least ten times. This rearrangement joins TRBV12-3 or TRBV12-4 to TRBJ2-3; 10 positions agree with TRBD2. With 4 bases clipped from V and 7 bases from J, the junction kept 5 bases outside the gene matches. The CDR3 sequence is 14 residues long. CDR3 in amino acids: CASSSLAGANTQYF. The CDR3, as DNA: TGTGCCAGCAGTTCTCTAGCGGGAGCGAATACGCAGTATTTT.

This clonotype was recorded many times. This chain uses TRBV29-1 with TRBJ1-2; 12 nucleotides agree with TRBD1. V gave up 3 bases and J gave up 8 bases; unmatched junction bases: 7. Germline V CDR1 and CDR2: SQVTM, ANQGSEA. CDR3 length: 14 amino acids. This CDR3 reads CSVEYMGQGAGYTF. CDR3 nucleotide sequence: TGCAGCGTTGAGTATATGGGACAGGGGGCCGGCTACACCTTC.

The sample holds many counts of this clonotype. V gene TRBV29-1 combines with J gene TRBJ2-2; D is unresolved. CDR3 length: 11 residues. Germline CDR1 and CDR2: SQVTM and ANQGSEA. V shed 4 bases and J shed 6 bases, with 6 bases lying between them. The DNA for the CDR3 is TGCAGCGTTGCGGGTCCCGGGGAGCTGTTTTTT. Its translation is CSVAGPGELFF.

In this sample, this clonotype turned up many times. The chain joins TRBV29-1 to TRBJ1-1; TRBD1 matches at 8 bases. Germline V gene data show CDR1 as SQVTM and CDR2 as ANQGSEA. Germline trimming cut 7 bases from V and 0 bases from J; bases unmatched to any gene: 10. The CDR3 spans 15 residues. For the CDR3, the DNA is TGCAGCGCCGGACAGGGTTGGGGAATGAACACTGAAGCTTTCTTT. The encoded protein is CSAGQGWGMNTEAFF. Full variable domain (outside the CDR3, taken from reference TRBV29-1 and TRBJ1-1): SAVISQKPSRDICQRGTSLTIQCQVDSQVTMMFWYRQQPGQSLTLIATANQGSEATYESGFVIDKFPISRPNLTFSTLTVSNMSPEDSSIYLCSAGQGWGMNTEAFFGQGTRLTVV.

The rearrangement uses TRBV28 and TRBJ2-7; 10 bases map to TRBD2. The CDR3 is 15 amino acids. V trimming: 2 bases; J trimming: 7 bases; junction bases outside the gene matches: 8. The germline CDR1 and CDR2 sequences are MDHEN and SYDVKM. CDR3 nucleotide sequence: TGTGCCAGCAGTTTAATGGCTAGCGGGAGTCATGAGCAGTACTTC. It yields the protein CASSLMASGSHEQYF.

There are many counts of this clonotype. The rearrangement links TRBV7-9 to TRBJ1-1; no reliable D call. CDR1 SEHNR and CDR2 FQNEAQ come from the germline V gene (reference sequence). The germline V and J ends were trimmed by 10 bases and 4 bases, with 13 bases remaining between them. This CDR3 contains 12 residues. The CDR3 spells CATAGLGTEAFF. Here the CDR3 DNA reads TGTGCCACCGCGGGGTTGGGCACTGAAGCTTTCTTT.

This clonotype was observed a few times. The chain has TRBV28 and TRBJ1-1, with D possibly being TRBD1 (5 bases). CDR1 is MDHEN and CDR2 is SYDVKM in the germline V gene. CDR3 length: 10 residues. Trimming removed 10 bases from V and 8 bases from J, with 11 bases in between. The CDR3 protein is CATRKGEAFF. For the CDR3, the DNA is TGTGCCACGAGAAAGGGGGAAGCTTTCTTT. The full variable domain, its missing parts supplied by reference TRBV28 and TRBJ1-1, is DVKVTQSSRYLVKRTGEKVFLECVQDMDHENMFWYRQDPGLGLRLIYFSYDVKMKEKGDIPEGYSVSREKKERFSLILESASTNQTSMYLCATRKGEAFFGQGTRLTVV.

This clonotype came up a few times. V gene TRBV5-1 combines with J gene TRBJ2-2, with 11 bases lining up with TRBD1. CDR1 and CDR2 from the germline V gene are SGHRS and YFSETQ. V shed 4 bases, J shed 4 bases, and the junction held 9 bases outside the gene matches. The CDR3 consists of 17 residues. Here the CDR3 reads CASSPRRGTGGTGELFF. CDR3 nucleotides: TGCGCCAGCAGCCCCCGTCGCGGGACAGGGGGCACCGGGGAGCTGTTTTTT.

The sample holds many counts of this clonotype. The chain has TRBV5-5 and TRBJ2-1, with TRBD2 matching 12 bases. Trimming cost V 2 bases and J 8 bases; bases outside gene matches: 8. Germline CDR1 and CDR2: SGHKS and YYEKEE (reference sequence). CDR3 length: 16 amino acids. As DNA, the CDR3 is TGTGCCAGCAGCTTTTTGAGGACTAGCGGGATGGATGAGCAGTTCTTC. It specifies CASSFLRTSGMDEQFF.

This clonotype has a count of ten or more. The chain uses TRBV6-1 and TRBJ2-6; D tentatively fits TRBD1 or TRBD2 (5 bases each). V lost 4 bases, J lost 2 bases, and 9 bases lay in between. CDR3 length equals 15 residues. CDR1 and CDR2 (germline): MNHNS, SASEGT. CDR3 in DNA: TGTGCCAGCAGTGCACGGGGCGCTGGGGCCAACGTCCTGACTTTC. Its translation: CASSARGAGANVLTF.

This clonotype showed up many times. CDR3 sequence (DNA): TGTGCCACTCGCCGGGACTACGAGCAGTACTTC. Translated, it gives CATRRDYEQYF. The chain recombines TRBV28 with TRBJ2-7, with D perhaps matching TRBD2 (5 bases). This CDR3 is 11 amino acids long. Germline-derived CDR1 and CDR2 are MDHEN and SYDVKM. V was pared by 10 bases and J by 3 bases, with 10 bases between.

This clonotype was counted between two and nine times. The CDR3 nucleotides are TGTGCCAGCAGTCCCCCCGTGGGAGTGAACACTGAAGCTTTCTTT. Encoded protein: CASSPPVGVNTEAFF. This chain uses TRBV28 with TRBJ1-1, with unresolved D. CDR3 size: 15 residues. Germline CDR1 reads MDHEN; CDR2 reads SYDVKM. V was pared by 5 bases and J by 0 bases, with 13 bases between. The whole variable domain, remainder taken from reference TRBV28 and TRBJ1-1, is DVKVTQSSRYLVKRTGEKVFLECVQDMDHENMFWYRQDPGLGLRLIYFSYDVKMKEKGDIPEGYSVSREKKERFSLILESASTNQTSMYLCASSPPVGVNTEAFFGQGTRLTVV.